The next 23 T cell receptor beta chains were all read from a single sample in a study of cytomegalovirus exposure and HLA in healthy donors. PCR used 60 Vbeta primers and 13 Jbeta primers. TCRdb's copy holds only in-frame clones and misses some; the assay was immunoSEQ multiplex PCR. This sample has about 110,000 clones; 55% to 65% occur once, and the top ten carry 2.2%. The sequenced material came from PBMCs. The receptors stem from a woman aged 25 to 45 in good health and CMV-seronegative.

The J gene is TRBJ2-1, the V gene TRBV2; 8 bases match TRBD1. The germline CDR1 and CDR2 sequences are SNHLY and FYNNEI. The CDR3 consists of 14 residues. V was pared by 6 bases and J by 10 bases, with 11 bases of the junction left unmatched. The CDR3 reads CASRPRTGNGEQFF. The DNA for the CDR3 is TGTGCCAGCAGACCTCGGACAGGGAATGGGGAGCAGTTCTTC.

V gene TRBV10-3 combines with J gene TRBJ1-4, with 8 bases lining up with TRBD1. The ends lost 3 bases at V and 3 bases at J; junction bases unmatched: 0. This CDR3 has 14 amino acids. Germline loops: CDR1 ENHRY, CDR2 SYGVKD. In nucleotides, the CDR3 is TGTGCCATCAGTGAACAGGGGGCTAATGAAAAACTGTTTTTT. It specifies CAISEQGANEKLFF.

V is TRBV27 and J is TRBJ1-2, with 9 bases fitting TRBD1. There are 15 residues in the CDR3. Germline CDR1 and CDR2: MNHEY and SMNVEV (reference sequence). Trimming cost V 3 bases and J 4 bases; bases outside gene matches: 6. Written as DNA, the CDR3 is TGTGCCAGCAGTTTCGGACAGGGGAATACCTATGGCTACACCTTC. Protein: CASSFGQGNTYGYTF.

This clone was picked up a small number of times. The V call is TRBV2, the J call TRBJ2-2; D not resolved. CDR3 length: 14 residues. Germline CDR1 SNHLY, CDR2 FYNNEI. V dropped 3 bases and J dropped 0 bases, with 5 bases sitting between them. For the CDR3, the DNA is TGTGCCAGCAGTGAGACACCGAACACCGGGGAGCTGTTTTTT. This gives the protein CASSETPNTGELFF.

The chain recombines TRBV27 with TRBJ2-7, with 11 nucleotides matching TRBD1. This CDR3 spans 17 amino acids. Germline assignment: CDR1 MNHEY and CDR2 SMNVEV (reference sequence). The trim removed 5 bases at V and 2 bases at J, leaving 11 bases unmatched. The CDR3 sequence: CASSTRTGGPPTYEQYF. CDR3 nucleotides: TGTGCCAGCAGTACCCGGACAGGGGGCCCCCCTACCTACGAGCAGTACTTC.

The CDR3 DNA follows: TGTGCCAGCAGTGAAGAAGGGGGCAGGTACTATGGCTACACCTTC. Translation: CASSEEGGRYYGYTF. The V call is TRBV6-1, the J call TRBJ1-2; 7 nucleotides match TRBD1. The germline gives CDR1 MNHNS, CDR2 SASEGT. V trimming: 1 base; J trimming: 3 bases; junction bases outside the gene matches: 5. The CDR3 extends over 15 amino acids.

The rearrangement links TRBV25-1 to TRBJ2-7; 9 nucleotides align to TRBD2. V lost 3 bases and J lost 6; bases outside the gene matches: 3. Germline V gene lookup returns CDR1 MGHDK and CDR2 SYGVNS. The CDR3 length is 13 residues. The CDR3 sequence is CASSDSGGGEQYF. The CDR3 bases are TGTGCCAGCAGTGATAGCGGGGGAGGCGAGCAGTACTTC.

The V gene is TRBV7-6, the J gene TRBJ2-3; the match to TRBD2 covers 11 bases. CDR1 and CDR2 from the germline V gene are SGHVS and FNYEAQ. The CDR3 spans 16 residues. With 3 bases clipped from V and 8 bases from J, the junction kept 10 bases outside the gene matches. As DNA, the CDR3 is TGTGCCAGCAGCTTGGAGACTAGCGGGGCGTCAAGTACGCAGTATTTT. The encoded protein is CASSLETSGASSTQYF.

The genes are TRBV28 and TRBJ1-2; 8 bases match TRBD1. The CDR3 is 14 amino acids. V dropped 3 bases and J dropped 4; count of bases not matched to a gene: 4. The germline V gene has CDR1 MDHEN and CDR2 SYDVKM. CDR3 region: CASSFGQGGYGYTF. CDR3 sequence (DNA): TGTGCCAGCAGTTTCGGACAGGGAGGCTATGGCTACACCTTC.

This clone has just one count. The chain uses TRBV11-2 and TRBJ2-7; 12 bases are shared with TRBD2. The germline gives CDR1 SGHAT, CDR2 FQNNGV. Germline trimming cut 3 bases from V and 3 bases from J; bases unmatched to any gene: 15. The CDR3 is 19 residues long. The CDR3, as DNA: TGTGCCAGCAGCTTGGTTCTAGCGGGAGGGCTTCCCGGGGTCTACGAGCAGTACTTC. Translation: CASSLVLAGGLPGVYEQYF.

This sequence joins TRBV10-3 and TRBJ1-1; D gene uncertain. In germline, CDR1 is ENHRY, CDR2 SYGVKD. V was shortened by 5 bases and J by 0 bases, with 7 bases between the two germline ends. The CDR3 is 13 residues long. For the CDR3, the DNA is TGTGCCATCAGTACCGAGATGAACACTGAAGCTTTCTTT. Its protein is CAISTEMNTEAFF.

V gene TRBV5-1 combines with J gene TRBJ2-2; D remains ambiguous. Germline V gene sequence: CDR1 SGHRS, CDR2 YFSETQ. The CDR3 spans 17 residues. V lost 2 bases, J lost 0 bases, and 14 bases lay in between. The CDR3 DNA is TGCGCCAGCAGCTTTGGCAGGAATTCCGCGAACACCGGGGAGCTGTTTTTT. As protein: CASSFGRNSANTGELFF.

The rearrangement joins TRBV19 to TRBJ2-7; 11 nucleotides align to TRBD1. Unmatched junction bases numbered 1, after V lost 5 bases and J lost 1 base. CDR3 length: 14 amino acids. CDR1 and CDR2 (germline): LNHDA, SQIVND (reference sequence). This CDR3 is CASSGQGASYEQYF. The DNA of the CDR3 is TGTGCCAGTAGTGGACAGGGGGCGTCCTACGAGCAGTACTTC. The full variable domain, rest sourced from reference TRBV19 and TRBJ2-7, is DGGITQSPKYLFRKEGQNVTLSCEQNLNHDAMYWYRQDPGQGLRLIYYSQIVNDFQKGDIAEGYSVSREKKESFPLTVTSAQKNPTAFYLCASSGQGASYEQYFGPGTRLTVT.

This rearrangement joins TRBV27 to TRBJ2-3; 8 bases match TRBD1. The CDR3 spans 15 residues. V shed 4 bases, J shed 0 bases, and the junction held 3 bases outside the gene matches. Looked up from germline, CDR1 is MNHEY and CDR2 is SMNVEV (reference sequence). The CDR3, as DNA: TGTGCCAGCAGTTCCAGGACAGGGAGCACAGATACGCAGTATTTT. This gives the protein CASSSRTGSTDTQYF.

This sequence joins TRBV6-5 and TRBJ2-3; 8 nucleotides line up with TRBD1. The CDR3 has 16 residues. Germline trimming cut 2 bases from V and 1 base from J; bases unmatched to any gene: 5. CDR1 and CDR2 from the germline V gene are MNHEY and SVGAGI. In DNA, the CDR3 is TGTGCCAGCAGTTACCCACCGGGACAGGGCACAGATACGCAGTATTTT. Protein: CASSYPPGQGTDTQYF.

The chain recombines TRBV25-1 with TRBJ1-2; TRBD1 is a possible D gene (5 bases). The CDR3 covers 16 residues. Germline loops: CDR1 MGHDK, CDR2 SYGVNS. Trimming removed 3 bases at V and 7 bases at J, with 21 bases between. The CDR3 DNA follows: TGTGCCAGCAGTGACCCCAGCGGGACGGATTCTTTTGGCTACACCTTC. It is translated as CASSDPSGTDSFGYTF.

This chain joins TRBV18 and TRBJ2-1; D is possibly TRBD2 (6 bases). The CDR3 is 17 residues long. In germline, CDR1 is KGHSH, CDR2 LQKENI. V dropped 3 bases and J dropped 10 bases, with 25 bases sitting between them. CDR3 amino acids: CASSPPNAAGFPDEQFF. In DNA, the CDR3 is TGTGCCAGCTCACCCCCGAATGCGGCGGGGTTCCCAGACGAGCAGTTCTTC.

The chain links TRBV29-1 to TRBJ2-1, with TRBD2 as a possible D gene (5 bases). Per the germline V gene, CDR1 is SQVTM and CDR2 is ANQGSEA. V dropped 6 bases and J dropped 0 bases, with 12 bases sitting between them. This CDR3 region has 14 residues. DNA for the CDR3: TGCAGCGTCGGGGATCCAAGCTCCTACAATGAGCAGTTCTTC. Its protein is CSVGDPSSYNEQFF.

The table lists this clone with a few counts. The genes are TRBV27 and TRBJ2-7; 7 bases match TRBD2. The length of the CDR3 is 14 residues. V dropped 6 bases and J dropped 0; count of bases not matched to a gene: 5. Germline assignment: CDR1 MNHEY and CDR2 SMNVEV (reference sequence). CDR3 region: CASRLLADSYEQYF. The CDR3 bases are TGTGCCAGCAGGCTCCTAGCGGACTCCTACGAGCAGTACTTC.

In its sample, this clone was seen a few times. This chain connects TRBV11-2 to TRBJ1-1, with unresolved D. Germline assignment: CDR1 SGHAT and CDR2 FQNNGV. The CDR3 has 13 amino acids. The V gene lost 5 bases and the J gene lost 0 bases, with 7 bases spanning the gap. The CDR3 spells CASSPRLNTEAFF. In nucleotides, the CDR3 is TGTGCCAGCAGCCCCCGGTTGAACACTGAAGCTTTCTTT.

V is TRBV28 and J is TRBJ2-7, with D possibly TRBD2 on 7 matching bases. The CDR3 totals 13 residues. Between the trimmed V and J ends, which lost 2 bases and 7 bases, there was a span of 12 bases. Germline CDR1 reads MDHEN; CDR2 reads SYDVKM. The CDR3 coding sequence is TGTGCCAGCAGTTTACGGGGGGCTGGAGAGCAGTACTTC. Residues: CASSLRGAGEQYF.

The rearrangement joins TRBV5-6 to TRBJ1-5; TRBD1 agrees at 8 bases. V trimming: 1 base; J trimming: 6 bases; junction bases outside the gene matches: 9. Germline lookup yields CDR1 SGHDT and CDR2 YYEEEE. The CDR3 loop spans 16 amino acids. CDR3 coding DNA: TGTGCCAGCAGCTTGTTTGCAGGGGGCGCGGCTCAGCCCCAGCATTTT. Amino acids: CASSLFAGGAAQPQHF.

The J gene is TRBJ2-2, the V gene TRBV6-5; 8 bases agree with TRBD1. Germline V gene sequence: CDR1 MNHEY, CDR2 SVGAGI. The ends lost 6 bases at V and 6 bases at J; junction bases unmatched: 6. This CDR3 is 14 amino acids long. The CDR3 nucleotides are TGTGCCAGCAGAGAGGGACAGGCCGCCGGGGAGCTGTTTTTT. This codes for CASREGQAAGELFF.